This TCR beta chain was documented in a study of molecular identifiers for immune sequencing clone quantification. On the study more broadly: Naive CD8 RNA (about 20,000 or 100,000 cells) was divided into five aliquots, with four sequenced.

Study observations and caveats: Barcodes shared by identical TCR molecules could lead to underestimated sizes of highly expanded clones. It was shown that clones above 20 RNA copies held over 98% of effector molecules, but under 1% in naive cells.

The V and J ends lost 2 bases and 3 bases respectively, with 8 bases between them. The CDR3 has 13 amino acids. CDR1 is DFQATT and CDR2 is SNEGSKA in the germline V gene (reference sequence). In preparing bulk TCR libraries, previously described methods and listed TCR primers were used. TCRdb fed the PCR reads into MiXCR, producing one record per CDR3 protein. The sample includes roughly 320,000 distinct CDR3 sequences, roughly a quarter seen only once; the top ten take roughly 0.7%. This clonotype was recorded a few times. Antigen: not known. The sequence came from a human donor in good health. Some libraries in this study had Jurkat cell RNA spiked in. J is TRBJ1-3 and V is TRBV20-1; unclear D gene. Sample: naive CD8+ T cells from blood, with Jurkat cell RNA spiked in. The subset is: FACS-sorted CD8+CD4-CCR7+CD45RA+ naive T cells. The CDR3 sequence: CSARIGSGNTIYF. The CDR3 DNA is TGCAGTGCTAGAATTGGGAGTGGAAACACCATATATTTT.